Included here is one TCR beta chain sequence, with context. The antigen is not known. The source of the sample is a study of Ad26.COV2.S vaccination and SARS-CoV-2 variants. Treatment in this sample: around 19 received Ad26.COV2.S at low or high dose, single or two shots; 5 received placebo; per-sample allocation not given. The investigators took samples on day 63 after the first vaccine or placebo injection. In germline, CDR1 is LGHDT, CDR2 YNNKEL (reference sequence). After removal of 3 bases from V and 6 bases from J, the junction contained 5 bases not matched to a gene. The CDR3 extends over 13 amino acids. The study, taken as a whole, reports: Using TCR breadth and depth analyses may have led to underestimated total T cell responses.

Assay used: immunoSEQ multiplex PCR; TCRdb lists only in-frame clones, some missing. The sample lists fewer than 800,000 clones; approximately 88% were seen once. Sequencing was performed on peripheral blood, taken in a trial of Ad26.COV2.S vaccine versus placebo. This sequence originates from a person between 18 and 60 years old who received the Ad26.COV2.S COVID-19 vaccine or a placebo. The chain employs TRBV3-1 (or the pseudogene TRBV3-2) and TRBJ2-7, with 7 bases matching TRBD2. In nucleotides, the CDR3 is TGTGCCAGCAGCCAGGGGGGGAGTGGCGAGCAGTACTTC. The encoded protein is CASSQGGSGEQYF.